This is a list of T cell receptor beta chains from one sample in a study of response to subunit inactivated influenza vaccine. One entry per CDR3 protein, called by TCRdb with MiXCR from the RT-PCR reads. The sample carries about 700,000 distinct CDR3 sequences, approximately 15% recorded once. The sample was PBMCs from blood, taken around two weeks before vaccination. These receptors came from a man aged 45-60 years who received an inactivated influenza vaccine. Both conserved end residues are part of each CDR3. A D gene is named only where the DNA matches it firmly. Clone size appears in some rows only: once, few, many, or a class for an expanded clone.

clone_size j_call v_call d_call cdr3_aa cdr3_nt
- TRBJ1-2 TRBV11-2 TRBD1 CASSFRQGVDGYTF TGTGCCAGCAGCTTTAGACAGGGGGTAGACGGCTACACCTTC
- TRBJ2-2 TRBV12-3/TRBV12-4 - CASRPTTFRKAGELFF TGTGCCAGCAGACCCACTACCTTTAGGAAAGCCGGGGAGCTGTTTTTT
few TRBJ1-2 TRBV10-3 - CAISEGRGHYTF TGTGCCATCAGTGAGGGCAGGGGTCACTACACCTTC
few TRBJ2-7 TRBV28 TRBD1 CASRQGATYEQYF TGTGCCAGCAGGCAGGGGGCCACCTACGAGCAGTACTTC
- TRBJ2-6 TRBV5-1 TRBD1 CASSPRTGGVGANVLTF TGCGCCAGCAGCCCAAGGACAGGGGGCGTTGGGGCCAACGTCCTGACTTTC
few TRBJ2-5 TRBV15 - CATTERVQETQYF TGTGCCACCACCGAGAGGGTTCAAGAGACCCAGTACTTC
few TRBJ1-2 TRBV27 TRBD1 CASSFTQGAGYTF TGTGCCAGCAGTTTCACCCAGGGGGCTGGCTACACCTTC
- TRBJ2-5 TRBV6-1 TRBD2 CASMAGVQQETQYF TGTGCCAGCATGGCGGGGGTCCAGCAAGAGACCCAGTACTTC
many TRBJ2-3 TRBV7-2 - CASSLWDISTDTQYF TGTGCCAGCAGCTTATGGGACATTAGCACAGATACGCAGTATTTT
- TRBJ2-1 TRBV6-1 - CAIPPSLGYNEQFF TGTGCCATTCCTCCTAGTCTCGGGTACAATGAGCAGTTCTTC
- TRBJ2-1 TRBV11-2 TRBD2 CASSLGSSGASYNEQFF TGTGCCAGCAGCTTAGGTTCCAGCGGGGCCTCCTACAATGAGCAGTTCTTC
few TRBJ1-4 TRBV29-1 - CSALQGRGEKLFF TGCAGCGCCTTACAGGGAAGGGGTGAAAAACTGTTTTTT
many TRBJ2-2 TRBV7-2 TRBD1 CASSSGGSGTGELFF TGTGCCAGCAGCTCAGGGGGCTCGGGCACCGGGGAGCTGTTTTTT
few TRBJ2-3 TRBV30 - CAWSVRGRGTDTQYF TGTGCCTGGAGTGTACGGGGGCGAGGCACAGATACGCAGTATTTT
- TRBJ2-7 TRBV10-3 TRBD1 CAISGGQGATYEQYF TGTGCCATCAGTGGGGGACAGGGGGCGACCTACGAGCAGTACTTC
- TRBJ2-1 TRBV12-3/TRBV12-4 - CASSRGTSQFF TGTGCCAGCAGCCGAGGGACATCCCAGTTCTTC
- TRBJ2-3 TRBV14 TRBD2 CASSQDLGLAGGDTQYF TGTGCCAGCAGCCAAGATCTTGGGCTAGCGGGGGGAGATACGCAGTATTTT
few TRBJ2-3 TRBV7-8 - CASSQKATTTDTQYF TGTGCCAGCAGCCAGAAAGCGACAACCACAGATACGCAGTATTTT
- TRBJ2-2 TRBV4-3 - CASSQDPDSPGELFF TGCGCCAGCAGCCAAGATCCGGATAGCCCCGGGGAGCTGTTTTTT
few TRBJ2-1 TRBV20-1 - CSARVNTLPGNEQFF TGCAGTGCTAGAGTGAACACCCTCCCGGGGAATGAGCAGTTCTTC
- TRBJ2-6 TRBV5-1 TRBD2 CASSPSGTPHSGANVLTF TGCGCCAGCAGCCCGAGCGGGACTCCACACTCTGGGGCCAACGTCCTGACTTTC
few TRBJ2-7 TRBV5-1 - CASSDNFNPHEQYF TGCGCCAGCAGCGATAACTTCAACCCCCACGAGCAGTACTTC
- TRBJ2-1 TRBV28 TRBD2 CASSLSTSGGLGKKFF TGTGCCAGCAGTTTGTCAACTAGCGGGGGGCTCGGGAAGAAGTTCTTC
few TRBJ2-1 TRBV11-2 TRBD1 CASSPTGYAQFF TGTGCCAGCAGCCCGACAGGGTACGCGCAGTTCTTC
few TRBJ2-3 TRBV11-2 - CASSLVLATSDTQYF TGTGCCAGCAGCTTAGTATTAGCGACCTCAGATACGCAGTATTTT
many TRBJ2-2 TRBV12-5 - CASSETGELFF TGTGCTAGTAGTGAGACCGGGGAGCTGTTTTTT
- TRBJ2-1 TRBV7-2 TRBD2 CASSLGSGGGAKQFF TGTGCCAGCAGCTTAGGTTCAGGCGGGGGGGCCAAGCAGTTCTTC
- TRBJ2-1 TRBV20-1 - CSARNRRETYNEQFF TGCAGTGCTAGAAATAGGCGGGAAACCTACAATGAGCAGTTCTTC
- TRBJ2-5 TRBV14 - CASSQEVREGIETQYF TGTGCCAGCAGCCAAGAGGTCAGGGAAGGAATAGAGACCCAGTACTTC
few TRBJ2-3 TRBV18 TRBD2 CASSPPRAGGSDTQYF TGTGCCAGCTCACCACCGAGAGCGGGGGGTAGTGATACGCAGTATTTT
few TRBJ2-7 TRBV4-2 - CASSQTFRDGSYEQYF TGTGCCAGCAGCCAAACCTTCCGGGACGGATCCTACGAGCAGTACTTC
- TRBJ2-7 TRBV25-1 - CASSESGQKSYEQYF TGTGCCAGCAGTGAATCAGGACAGAAGTCCTACGAGCAGTACTTC
few TRBJ2-1 TRBV28 TRBD2 CASSLFPGGAYEQFF TGTGCCAGCAGTTTATTCCCCGGGGGGGCGTATGAGCAGTTCTTC
- TRBJ2-3 TRBV11-1 TRBD1 CASSSPAGGTDTQYF TGTGCCAGCAGCTCCCCGGCAGGGGGAACAGATACGCAGTATTTT
many TRBJ2-3 TRBV7-9 TRBD1 CASSFAGQGADTQYF TGTGCCAGCAGCTTCGCCGGACAGGGCGCAGATACGCAGTATTTT
- TRBJ2-1 TRBV28 - CASSFGYNQYNEQFF TGTGCCAGCAGTTTCGGCTACAACCAATACAATGAGCAGTTCTTC
few TRBJ2-1 TRBV2 - CASSTGGNEQFF TGTGCCAGCTCGACAGGTGGCAATGAGCAGTTCTTC
- TRBJ2-1 TRBV29-1 - CSVGPAGNEQFF TGCAGCGTTGGGCCCGCCGGCAATGAGCAGTTCTTC
few TRBJ1-1 TRBV7-2 - CASSSDRTLAFF TGTGCCAGCAGCTCAGACAGAACGTTGGCTTTCTTT
few TRBJ2-1 TRBV5-1 TRBD2 CASSLGAGKYNEQFF TGCGCCAGCAGCTTGGGAGCGGGGAAGTACAATGAGCAGTTCTTC
- TRBJ2-5 TRBV5-1 - CASSLILQPQETQYF TGCGCCAGCAGCTTGATTTTACAACCCCAAGAGACCCAGTACTTC
many TRBJ2-1 TRBV28 - CASSLPHGLNEQFF TGTGCCAGCAGTTTACCACATGGTCTCAATGAGCAGTTCTTC
few TRBJ2-1 TRBV28 TRBD2 CASSLLAGHYNEQFF TGTGCCAGCAGCCTCCTAGCGGGACACTACAATGAGCAGTTCTTC
- TRBJ2-1 TRBV5-1 - CASSLLGNAQFF TGCGCCAGCAGCTTACTAGGAAATGCGCAGTTCTTC
- TRBJ1-1 TRBV29-1 TRBD1 CSSSGRGRGTEAFF TGCAGCTCGAGCGGCAGGGGGCGCGGGACTGAAGCTTTCTTT
- TRBJ2-1 TRBV29-1 - CSDIDSRKGEQFF TGCAGTGATATCGACAGTCGGAAGGGTGAGCAGTTCTTC
- TRBJ2-1 TRBV18 TRBD1 CASSQSTGAYNEQFF TGTGCCAGCTCACAGTCCACAGGGGCCTACAATGAGCAGTTCTTC
few TRBJ1-5 TRBV15 - CATSSLRGNQPQHF TGTGCCACCAGCTCCCTTAGGGGAAATCAGCCCCAGCATTTT
- TRBJ2-5 TRBV11-2 TRBD2 CASSSRTSGGAETQYF TGTGCCAGCAGCTCCAGAACTAGCGGGGGGGCTGAGACCCAGTACTTC
few TRBJ1-1 TRBV20-1 - CSARERGSTEAFF TGCAGTGCTAGAGAGAGGGGGAGTACTGAAGCTTTCTTT
few TRBJ2-1 TRBV30 - CAWRMVAEGEQFF TGTGCCTGGAGAATGGTAGCGGAGGGTGAGCAGTTCTTC